The 21 T cell receptor beta chains below were found in one sample sequenced in a study of patients and donors after allogeneic stem cell transplantation. TCRdb re-analysed the RT-PCR reads in MiXCR, keeping a single row per CDR3 protein. The repertoire includes fewer than 250,000 distinct CDR3 sequences, roughly 13% of them detected once, and 11% sits in the top ten. The sample taken for sequencing was blood, either unsorted or a sorted T cell fraction (not recorded which). The receptors shown here come from a human donor who was either an allogeneic HSCT recipient or a stem cell or donor lymphocyte infusion donor (not recorded which). It is not recorded whose cells these are; they may come from a transplant donor.

This clonotype has a count of ten or more. The chain couples TRBV5-1 to TRBJ1-1; no reliable D call. There are 14 residues in the CDR3. The V end lost 0 bases, the J end lost 11 bases, and 17 bases lay between the germline ends. Per the germline V gene, CDR1 is SGHRS and CDR2 is YFSETQ. CDR3 region: CASSLALGLKTAFF. For the CDR3, the DNA is TGCGCCAGCAGCTTGGCTCTGGGCCTCAAAACCGCTTTCTTT.

In its sample, this clonotype was seen many times. The CDR3 region is CASRGLSSYNEQFF. In DNA form, the CDR3 reads TGTGCCAGCAGGGGACTTAGCTCCTACAATGAGCAGTTCTTC. The V call is TRBV6-2 or TRBV6-3, the J call TRBJ2-1; D is possibly TRBD2 (6 bases). CDR3 length: 14 residues. The ends were cut back, 6 bases at V and 0 bases at J, with 9 bases in the middle. CDR1 is MNHEY and CDR2 is SVGEGT in the germline V gene.

This clonotype was observed a handful of times. V gene TRBV6-1 combines with J gene TRBJ2-7, with 11 bases that match TRBD1. The CDR3 has 14 residues. The V and J ends lost 6 bases and 3 bases, in that order; junction bases with no gene match: 4. Looked up from germline, CDR1 is MNHNS and CDR2 is SASEGT. The CDR3 loop is CASRLGTGGYEQYF. The DNA of the CDR3 is TGTGCCAGCAGACTCGGGACAGGGGGCTACGAGCAGTACTTC.

The rearrangement joins TRBV20-1 to TRBJ2-1, with 8 bases identical to TRBD2. CDR3 length equals 16 residues. Germline V gene data show CDR1 as DFQATT and CDR2 as SNEGSKA (reference sequence). V was clipped by 0 bases and J by 4 bases; unmatched bases: 8. In DNA, the CDR3 is TGCAGTGCTAGAGATGTACTAGCGGAACCTTACAATGAGCAGTTCTTC. Its protein product is CSARDVLAEPYNEQFF.

This chain links TRBV3-1 with TRBJ1-2, with 7 bases fitting TRBD1. Germline loops: CDR1 LGHDT, CDR2 YNNKEL (reference sequence). V shed 4 bases and J 6 bases; nucleotides not matched to a gene: 5. This CDR3 spans 13 amino acids. The CDR3 DNA reads as TGTGCCAGCAGCCCGGGACAGAAAAATGGCTACACCTTC. It codes for CASSPGQKNGYTF. Supplemented by reference TRBV3-1 and TRBJ1-2, the full variable domain reads DTAVSQTPKYLVTQMGNDKSIKCEQNLGHDTMYWYKQDSKKFLKIMFSYNNKELIINETVPNRFSPKSPDKAHLNLHINSLELGDSAVYFCASSPGQKNGYTFGSGTRLTVV.

V and J are TRBV5-1 and TRBJ1-3; D is undetermined. Germline CDR1 SGHRS, CDR2 YFSETQ. V was clipped by 5 bases and J by 8 bases, with 14 bases between them. The CDR3 extends over 13 amino acids. The CDR3 region is CASRSPGSDTIYF. Here the CDR3 DNA reads TGCGCCAGCAGAAGCCCGGGGTCAGACACCATATATTTT.

This chain links TRBV10-3 with TRBJ2-1, with 7 positions matching TRBD2. V was clipped by 0 bases and J by 4 bases; unmatched bases: 6. This CDR3 comprises 16 residues. CDR1 and CDR2 from the germline V gene are ENHRY and SYGVKD. The CDR3 loop reads CAISESPSGGYNEQFF. The CDR3 bases are TGTGCCATCAGTGAGTCGCCTAGCGGAGGGTACAATGAGCAGTTCTTC.

A few counts support this clonotype. The chain uses TRBV7-9 and TRBJ1-2; D perhaps matches TRBD1 (5 bases). Germline V gene data show CDR1 as SEHNR and CDR2 as FQNEAQ (reference sequence). Between the trimmed V and J ends, which lost 5 bases and 4 bases, there was a span of 14 bases. There are 14 residues in the CDR3. CDR3 sequence: CASSLSGLSYGYTF. The CDR3 coding sequence is TGTGCCAGCAGCCTTTCAGGGCTAAGCTATGGCTACACCTTC.

This clonotype was picked up many times. This chain uses TRBV20-1 with TRBJ2-1; 9 positions match TRBD2. The CDR3 has 11 residues. Germline CDR1 reads DFQATT; CDR2 reads SNEGSKA (reference sequence). Trimming at V came to 5 bases and at J to 14 bases, leaving 7 bases not matched to a gene. The CDR3 loop reads CSAAGGLFKFF. DNA of the CDR3: TGCAGTGCTGCGGGGGGGCTGTTTAAGTTCTTC.

In this sample, this clonotype turned up a few times. The rearrangement joins TRBV7-2 to TRBJ2-3, with D perhaps given as TRBD1 or TRBD2 (5 bases each). The germline V gene has CDR1 SGHTA and CDR2 FQGNSA. V shed 1 base and J shed 5 bases, with 10 bases lying between them. The length of the CDR3 is 14 residues. The CDR3 DNA reads as TGTGCCAGCAGCTTAGGGCGTGGGGGAGATACGCAGTATTTT. It is translated as CASSLGRGGDTQYF.

The chain recombines TRBV6-1 with TRBJ2-7; D remains unclear. The CDR3 loop spans 13 amino acids. Germline V lookup: CDR1 MNHNS, CDR2 SASEGT. Trimming pared 6 bases from V and 1 base from J, leaving 10 bases between. DNA for the CDR3: TGTGCCAGCAGAGGCTATGTGTCCTACGAGCAGTACTTC. Protein product: CASRGYVSYEQYF.

V gene TRBV4-1 combines with J gene TRBJ1-6; TRBD1 matches at 9 bases. The V segment lost 2 bases and the J segment 4 bases; nucleotides outside the gene matches: 6. This CDR3 contains 17 residues. Germline V gene lookup returns CDR1 MGHRA and CDR2 YSYEKL. The CDR3 loop reads CASSQPTTGGYNSPLHF. The CDR3 DNA sequence: TGCGCCAGCAGCCAACCAACGACAGGGGGGTATAATTCACCCCTCCACTTT.

This clonotype was seen many times. This chain uses TRBV3-1 with TRBJ2-1; TRBD2 matches 7 bases. The CDR3 covers 16 residues. CDR1 and CDR2 from the germline V gene are LGHDT and YNNKEL (reference sequence). Trimming removed 5 bases from V and 8 bases from J; junction bases left unmatched: 15. The CDR3 sequence is CASSTRWTSQEDEQFF. CDR3 nucleotides: TGTGCCAGCAGCACGCGGTGGACTAGTCAGGAGGATGAGCAGTTCTTC.

J is TRBJ1-1 and V is TRBV4-2; tentatively, D is TRBD1 (6 bases). The CDR3 runs 19 residues. Germline-derived CDR1 and CDR2 are LGHNA and YNFKEQ. Trimming took off 0 bases at V and 1 base at J, with 21 bases between the two ends. The CDR3 bases are TGTGCCAGCAGCCAAGAAAGATTAACTGGACAGCGGAAGAACACTGAAGCTTTCTTT. Its translation is CASSQERLTGQRKNTEAFF.

Many counts were recorded for this clonotype. This sequence joins TRBV29-1 and TRBJ2-1; TRBD2 is a possible D gene (6 bases). The CDR3 loop spans 14 amino acids. V lost 4 bases and J 1 base, leaving 11 bases between the germline ends. Germline CDR1 SQVTM, CDR2 ANQGSEA. The CDR3 protein is CSVVGGDSYNEQFF. CDR3 DNA: TGCAGCGTTGTAGGCGGGGATTCCTACAATGAGCAGTTCTTC.

Details on this clonotype: Possible read error: a much larger clone is one base away. V usage is TRBV11-2 and J usage is TRBJ2-4, with 8 bases lining up with TRBD1. CDR3 size: 18 residues. Germline V gene lookup returns CDR1 SGHAT and CDR2 FQNNGV. Losses at the gene ends were 1 base for V and 3 bases for J; bases not matched to a gene: 11. Here the CDR3 DNA reads TGTGCCAGCAGCTTAGTTCTGCAGGGGGCGATCGGCAAAAACATTCAGTACTTC. Protein sequence: CASSLVLQGAIGKNIQYF.

In this sample, this clonotype turned up a few times. This rearrangement joins TRBV11-3 to TRBJ1-5; 9 bases align to TRBD1. Germline V gene sequence: CDR1 SGHNT, CDR2 YENEEA. Trimming at V came to 5 bases and at J to 4 bases, leaving 9 bases not matched to a gene. The CDR3 is 16 residues long. CDR3 nucleotides: TGTGCCAGCAGCGTAGGGGGACAGGGAACGAATCAGCCCCAGCATTTT. Translated: CASSVGGQGTNQPQHF.

This clonotype was seen a few times. This chain connects TRBV12-3 or TRBV12-4 to TRBJ1-1; D remains unclear. Trimming stripped 3 bases from V and 5 bases from J, with 13 bases between. The CDR3 runs to 14 residues. The DNA for the CDR3 is TGTGCCAGCAGTTTTAGTTCCGAGTGGACTGAAGCTTTCTTT. Translated: CASSFSSEWTEAFF.

This clonotype was detected only a few times. The chain is built from TRBV5-6 and TRBJ2-3; 8 bases are shared with TRBD1. The CDR3 is made up of 16 amino acids. Germline lookup yields CDR1 SGHDT and CDR2 YYEEEE. Trimming at V came to 0 bases and at J to 4 bases, leaving 7 bases not matched to a gene. CDR3 sequence (DNA): TGTGCCAGCAGCTTGGATCCAGGGGGCAGGGCAGATACGCAGTATTTT. Amino acids: CASSLDPGGRADTQYF.

This clonotype was counted a few times. This sequence joins TRBV9 and TRBJ1-3; unclear D gene. V was trimmed by 0 bases and J by 0 bases, leaving 13 bases between them. The CDR3 runs 17 residues. CDR1 and CDR2 (germline): SGDLS, YYNGEE. The DNA for the CDR3 is TGTGCCAGCAGCGTAGAGGCTTGGCAGAGCTCTGGAAACACCATATATTTT. Its protein is CASSVEAWQSSGNTIYF.

In this sample, this clonotype turned up many times. V is TRBV5-1 and J is TRBJ2-7, with a weak D call TRBD1 (7 bases). CDR3 size: 15 residues. Germline assignment: CDR1 SGHRS and CDR2 YFSETQ. Trimming stripped 3 bases from V and 0 bases from J, with 13 bases between. The chain's CDR3 is CASSSAGQTSYEQYF. In DNA form, the CDR3 reads TGCGCCAGCAGCTCTGCGGGACAGACCTCCTACGAGCAGTACTTC.